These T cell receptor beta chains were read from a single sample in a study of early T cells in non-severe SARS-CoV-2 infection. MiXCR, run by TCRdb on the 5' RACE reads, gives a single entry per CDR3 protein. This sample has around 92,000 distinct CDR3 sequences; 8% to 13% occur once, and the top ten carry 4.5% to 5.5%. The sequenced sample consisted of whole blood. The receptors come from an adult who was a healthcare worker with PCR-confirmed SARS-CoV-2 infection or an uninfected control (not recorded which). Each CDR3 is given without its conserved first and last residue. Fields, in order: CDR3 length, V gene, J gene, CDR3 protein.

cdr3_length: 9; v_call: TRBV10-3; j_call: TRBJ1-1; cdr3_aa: AASGVTEAF
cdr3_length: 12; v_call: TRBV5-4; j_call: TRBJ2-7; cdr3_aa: ASSRRTDTYEQY
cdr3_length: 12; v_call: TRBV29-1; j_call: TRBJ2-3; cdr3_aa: SVVSSGGAMAQY
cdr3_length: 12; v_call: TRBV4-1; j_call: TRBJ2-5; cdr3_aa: ASSQDRGKETQY
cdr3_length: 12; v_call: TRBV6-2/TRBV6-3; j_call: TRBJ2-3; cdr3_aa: ASNPWGAPDTQY
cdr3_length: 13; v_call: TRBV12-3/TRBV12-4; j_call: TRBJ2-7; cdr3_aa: ASSLRAGAHYEQY
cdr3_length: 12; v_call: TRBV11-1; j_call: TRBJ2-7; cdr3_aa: ASSHVQSYAEQY
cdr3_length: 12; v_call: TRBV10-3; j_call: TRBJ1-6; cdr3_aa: AISPSSYNSPLH
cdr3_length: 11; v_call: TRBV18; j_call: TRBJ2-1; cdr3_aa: ASSQLAGDEQF
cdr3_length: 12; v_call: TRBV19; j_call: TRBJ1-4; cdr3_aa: ASRQGRTNEKLF
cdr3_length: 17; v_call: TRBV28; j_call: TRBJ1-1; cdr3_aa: ASSVKPWGTGPMNTEAF
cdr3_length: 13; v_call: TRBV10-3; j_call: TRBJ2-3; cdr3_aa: AISESAGASDTQY
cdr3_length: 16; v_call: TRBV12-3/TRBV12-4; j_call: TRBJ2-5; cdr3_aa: ASSTPVGLAGVQETQY
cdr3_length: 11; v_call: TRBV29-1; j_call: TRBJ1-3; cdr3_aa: SVGGSRGSTIY
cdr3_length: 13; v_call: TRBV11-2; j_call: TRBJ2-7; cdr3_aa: ASRPPRGGSYEQY
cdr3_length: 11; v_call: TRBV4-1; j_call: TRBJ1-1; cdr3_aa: ASSQGQGTEAF
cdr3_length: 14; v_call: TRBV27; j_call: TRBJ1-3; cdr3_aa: ASSARDRPSENTIY
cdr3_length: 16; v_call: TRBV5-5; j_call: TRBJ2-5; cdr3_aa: ASSPLTSGMPQGKTQY
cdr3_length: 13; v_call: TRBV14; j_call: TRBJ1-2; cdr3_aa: ASSQGSMISYGYT
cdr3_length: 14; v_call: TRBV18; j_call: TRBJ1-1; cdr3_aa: ASSRGTGSLNTEAF
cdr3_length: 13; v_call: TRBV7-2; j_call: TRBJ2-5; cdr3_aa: ASSFHPDSQETQY
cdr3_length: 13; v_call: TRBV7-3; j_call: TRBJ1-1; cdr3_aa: ASSLTRLENTEAF
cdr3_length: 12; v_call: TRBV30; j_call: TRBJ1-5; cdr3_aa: AWSLGRANQPQH
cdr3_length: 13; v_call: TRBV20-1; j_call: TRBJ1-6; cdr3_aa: SARTGGRVHSPLH
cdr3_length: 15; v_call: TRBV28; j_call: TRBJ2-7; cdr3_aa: ASSYTGGRDGRYEQY
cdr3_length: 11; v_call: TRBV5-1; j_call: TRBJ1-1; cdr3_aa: ASSHDRGYGAF
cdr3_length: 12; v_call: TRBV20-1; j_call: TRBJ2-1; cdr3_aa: SAQLAINYNEQF
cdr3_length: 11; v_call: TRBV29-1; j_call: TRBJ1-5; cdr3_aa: SVMTGSNQPQH
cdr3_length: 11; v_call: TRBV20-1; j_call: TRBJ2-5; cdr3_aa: SAPIRGAETQY
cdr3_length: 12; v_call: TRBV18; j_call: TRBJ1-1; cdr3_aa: ASSPQGSVTEAF
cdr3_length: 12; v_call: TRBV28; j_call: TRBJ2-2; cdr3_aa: ASRRHSNTGELF
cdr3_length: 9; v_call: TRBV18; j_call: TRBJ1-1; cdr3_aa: ASSPEGEAF
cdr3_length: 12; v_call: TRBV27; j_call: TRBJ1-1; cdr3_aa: ASRTHGRNTEAF
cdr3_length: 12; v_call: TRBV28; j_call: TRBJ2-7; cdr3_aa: ASSTGTPSYEQY
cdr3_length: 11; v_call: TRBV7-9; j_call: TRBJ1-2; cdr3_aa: ASSFDVLHGYT
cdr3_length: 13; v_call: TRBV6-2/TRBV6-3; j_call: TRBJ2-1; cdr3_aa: ASNQGRSSYNEQF
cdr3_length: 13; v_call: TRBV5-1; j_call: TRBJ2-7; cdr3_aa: ASSLMTGSLYEQY
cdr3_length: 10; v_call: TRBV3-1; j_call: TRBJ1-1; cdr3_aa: ASSRGITEAF
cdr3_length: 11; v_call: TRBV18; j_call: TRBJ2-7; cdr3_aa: ASSPMDSYEQY
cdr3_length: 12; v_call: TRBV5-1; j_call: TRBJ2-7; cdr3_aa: ASSLAPGSYEQY
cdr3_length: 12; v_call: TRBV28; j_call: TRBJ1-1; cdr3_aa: ASSSGVSNTEAF
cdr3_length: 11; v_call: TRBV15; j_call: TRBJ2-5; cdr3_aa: ATSRVFQETQY
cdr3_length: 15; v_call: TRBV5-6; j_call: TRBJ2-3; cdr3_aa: ASSLTPSGMNADTQY
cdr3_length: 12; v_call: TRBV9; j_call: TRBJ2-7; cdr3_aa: ASSPPQGGHEQY
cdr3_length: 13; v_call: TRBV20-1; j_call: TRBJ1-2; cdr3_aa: SARDPGQGNFGYT
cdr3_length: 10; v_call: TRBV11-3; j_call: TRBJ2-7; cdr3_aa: ASSSDSYEQY
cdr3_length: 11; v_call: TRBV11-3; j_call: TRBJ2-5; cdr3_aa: ASTGDSQETQY
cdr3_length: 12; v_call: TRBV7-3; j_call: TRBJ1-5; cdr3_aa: ASSLAGGDQPQH
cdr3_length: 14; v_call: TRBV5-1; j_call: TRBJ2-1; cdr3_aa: ASSLFSPGGYNEQF
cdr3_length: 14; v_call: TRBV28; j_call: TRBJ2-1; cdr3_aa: ASSLSSGTSYNEQF
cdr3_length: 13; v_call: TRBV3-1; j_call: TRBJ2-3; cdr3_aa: ASSQAHRATDTQY
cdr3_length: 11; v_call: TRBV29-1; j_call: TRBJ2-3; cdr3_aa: SVVGRLADTQY
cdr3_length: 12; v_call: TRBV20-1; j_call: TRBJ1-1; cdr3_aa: SARDSHTNTEAF
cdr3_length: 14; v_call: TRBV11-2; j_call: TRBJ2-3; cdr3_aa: ASSSGLAEATDTQY
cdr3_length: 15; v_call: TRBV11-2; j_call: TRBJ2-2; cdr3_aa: ASSLGRRHTNTGELF
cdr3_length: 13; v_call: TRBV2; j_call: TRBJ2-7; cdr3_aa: ASSRTRDRVYEQY
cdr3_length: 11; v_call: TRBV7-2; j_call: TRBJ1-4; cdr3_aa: ASSSDRGEKLF
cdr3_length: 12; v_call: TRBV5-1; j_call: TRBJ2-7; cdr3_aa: ASSLRELSYEQY
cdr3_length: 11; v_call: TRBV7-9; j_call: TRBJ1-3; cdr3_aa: ASSLAAGNTIY